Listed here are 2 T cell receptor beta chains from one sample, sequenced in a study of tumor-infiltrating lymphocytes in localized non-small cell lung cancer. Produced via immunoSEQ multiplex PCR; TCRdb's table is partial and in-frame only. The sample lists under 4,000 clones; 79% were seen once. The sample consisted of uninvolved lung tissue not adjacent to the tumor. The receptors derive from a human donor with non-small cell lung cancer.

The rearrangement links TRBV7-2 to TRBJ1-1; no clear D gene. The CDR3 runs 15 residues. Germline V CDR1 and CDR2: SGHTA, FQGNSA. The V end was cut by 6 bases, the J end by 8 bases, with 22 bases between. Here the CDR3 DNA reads TGTGCCAGCAGATATGATACCGGAACAACTTGGGAAGCTTTCTTT. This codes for CASRYDTGTTWEAFF.

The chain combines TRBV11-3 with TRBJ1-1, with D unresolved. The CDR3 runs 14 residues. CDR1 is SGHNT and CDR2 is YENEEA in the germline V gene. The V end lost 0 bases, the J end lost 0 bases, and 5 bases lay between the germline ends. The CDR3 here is CASSLDRLNTEAFF. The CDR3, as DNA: TGTGCCAGCAGCTTAGACAGGTTGAACACTGAAGCTTTCTTT.